Detailed here is one T cell receptor beta chain. Its antigen is unidentified. Assay used: immunoSEQ multiplex PCR; TCRdb lists only in-frame clones, some missing. The sample has 200,000 to 300,000 clones; about 90% are singletons. The data belong to a study of cytomegalovirus exposure and HLA in healthy donors. Whole-study results and caveats: Reports described diagnosis of cytomegalovirus status by the classifier as highly specific and sensitive.

The clonotype was recovered from a woman in her 30s in good health and CMV-seronegative. The specimen sequenced was PBMCs.

CDR3 in amino acids: CASSLGADSNQPQHF. The DNA of the CDR3 is TGTGCCAGCAGCTTAGGCGCGGATAGCAATCAGCCCCAGCATTTT. The J gene is TRBJ1-5, the V gene TRBV11-2; D gene ambiguous. The CDR3 contains 15 residues. Germline loops: CDR1 SGHAT, CDR2 FQNNGV. The ends were cut back, 1 base at V and 0 bases at J, with 7 bases in the middle.